This T cell receptor beta chain was sequenced during a study of OX40 agonist ivuxolimab in advanced cancers. Study-wide results and limits: CD4+ T cells averaged fewer expanded clones than CD8+ T cells.

The CDR3 extends over 18 amino acids. Germline V gives CDR1 SGHTA, CDR2 FQGTGA. V lost 5 bases, J lost 3 bases, and 9 bases stayed unmatched. Produced via immunoSEQ multiplex PCR; TCRdb's table is partial and in-frame only. The repertoire holds 90,000 to 100,000 clones, with about four fifths as singletons. Patients were excluded for autoimmune disease history or systemic immunosuppression. As concerns this clone: Its antigen is currently unknown.

The sequence was collected from an adult with an advanced solid tumor such as melanoma, head and neck, liver or kidney cancer. This material consisted of CD4+ or CD8+ T cells sorted from blood, taken in a trial of the OX40 agonist ivuxolimab. The V and J genes are TRBV7-3 and TRBJ2-3, with 15 nucleotides matching TRBD2. CDR3 loop: CASSLIGTSGGPTDTQYF. The CDR3 DNA reads as TGTGCCAGCAGCCTGATTGGGACTAGCGGGGGGCCTACAGATACGCAGTATTTT.